The next 6 T cell receptor beta chains were all read from a single sample in a study of technical replicates of blood from a handful of donors (dated 2017 in TCRdb). Libraries were prepared through the immunoSEQ multiplex PCR assay. As stored in TCRdb, this immuneACCESS dataset retains in-frame rearrangements with V and J assigned. A fraction of the clones does not appear; measured against another copy, unresolved V genes explain less than half of the discrepancy, and the remainder lacks a known reason. Counted in this sample were approximately 76,000 clones; 90% to 95% of them appeared once. In total, the top ten clones hold 0.25% of the sample. The specimen sequenced was T cells isolated from PBMCs. The receptors were sampled from a human donor in good health.

For the CDR3, the DNA is TGTGCCAGCAGTTTAATTTACAGGTCGGATGAAGCTTTCTTT. Translating it yields CASSLIYRSDEAFF. V and J are TRBV27 and TRBJ1-1, with D tentatively TRBD1 (5 bases). V lost 2 bases and J 7 bases, leaving 14 bases between the germline ends. Germline V gene data show CDR1 as MNHEY and CDR2 as SMNVEV (reference sequence). The length of the CDR3 is 14 residues.

The chain carries TRBV28 and TRBJ2-5; TRBD2 matches 13 bases. Germline V gene sequence: CDR1 MDHEN, CDR2 SYDVKM. The ends lost 6 bases at V and 4 bases at J; junction bases unmatched: 5. The CDR3 is 15 residues long. The CDR3 is CASSRTSGRGETQYF. The CDR3 DNA reads TGTGCCAGCAGCAGGACTAGCGGGAGAGGAGAGACCCAGTACTTC.

The chain carries TRBV5-4 and TRBJ1-4; weak D call: TRBD1 (6 bases). CDR3 length equals 15 residues. Trimming left V 4 bases short and J 7 bases short, with 17 bases between. The germline V gene encodes CDR1 SGHNT and CDR2 YYREEE (reference sequence). The CDR3 coding sequence is TGTGCCAGCAGCCTTCTCGGGGGGGCAAGTGAAAAACTGTTTTTT. Amino acid sequence: CASSLLGGASEKLFF.

This clone occurred a few times. The chain has TRBV11-2 and TRBJ1-1, with D uncertain. V was trimmed by 4 bases and J by 1 base, leaving 10 bases between them. CDR1 and CDR2 (germline): SGHAT, FQNNGV. The CDR3 length is 14 residues. CDR3 amino acids: CASSSNRQNTEAFF. The CDR3 nucleotides are TGTGCCAGCAGCTCAAATCGACAGAACACTGAAGCTTTCTTT.

The chain has TRBV4-2 and TRBJ2-5, with D perhaps matching TRBD2 (5 bases). Trimming took 0 bases from V and 5 from J, leaving 10 bases between them. Germline CDR1 LGHNA, CDR2 YNFKEQ. The CDR3 is 14 residues long. CDR3: CASSQDTRGETQYF. The CDR3 nucleotides are TGTGCCAGCAGCCAAGATACTAGAGGGGAGACCCAGTACTTC.

The chain has TRBV28 and TRBJ2-3, with 10 bases aligning to TRBD2. Germline V gene lookup returns CDR1 MDHEN and CDR2 SYDVKM. Trimming took 2 bases from V and 3 from J; bases not matched to a gene: 2. The CDR3 has 15 residues. CDR3 coding DNA: TGTGCCAGCAGTTTAGGGACTAGCGTGACAGATACGCAGTATTTT. As protein: CASSLGTSVTDTQYF.